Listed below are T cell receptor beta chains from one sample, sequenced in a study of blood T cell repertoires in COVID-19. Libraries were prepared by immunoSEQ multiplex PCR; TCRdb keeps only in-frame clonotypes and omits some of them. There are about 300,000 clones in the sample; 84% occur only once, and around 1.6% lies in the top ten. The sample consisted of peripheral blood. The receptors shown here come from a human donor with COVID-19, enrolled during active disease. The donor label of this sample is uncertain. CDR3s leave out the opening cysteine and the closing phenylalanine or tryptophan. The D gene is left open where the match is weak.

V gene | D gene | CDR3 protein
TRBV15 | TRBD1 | ATSGGDRGHQPQH
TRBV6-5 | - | ASSTATGELF
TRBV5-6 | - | ASSLRGSYEQY
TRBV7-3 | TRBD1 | ASSLQGGFDSPLH
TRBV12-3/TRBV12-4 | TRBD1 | ASRDREDQPQH
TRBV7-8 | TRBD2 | ASSFPRGLANQETQY
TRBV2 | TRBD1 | ASSGQGPYEQY
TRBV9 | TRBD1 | ASSGTGTSYGYT
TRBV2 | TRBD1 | ASRGQGGANEKLF
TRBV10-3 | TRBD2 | AISTGTSGNTGELF
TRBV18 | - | ASSSLVSGNTIY
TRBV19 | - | ASGPSVYSTDTQY
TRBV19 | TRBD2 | ASSFGLAAREQF
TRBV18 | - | ASSPLGADTQY
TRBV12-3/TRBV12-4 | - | ASSLGVIYGYT
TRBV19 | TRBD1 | ASSIFSDRGRGQPQH